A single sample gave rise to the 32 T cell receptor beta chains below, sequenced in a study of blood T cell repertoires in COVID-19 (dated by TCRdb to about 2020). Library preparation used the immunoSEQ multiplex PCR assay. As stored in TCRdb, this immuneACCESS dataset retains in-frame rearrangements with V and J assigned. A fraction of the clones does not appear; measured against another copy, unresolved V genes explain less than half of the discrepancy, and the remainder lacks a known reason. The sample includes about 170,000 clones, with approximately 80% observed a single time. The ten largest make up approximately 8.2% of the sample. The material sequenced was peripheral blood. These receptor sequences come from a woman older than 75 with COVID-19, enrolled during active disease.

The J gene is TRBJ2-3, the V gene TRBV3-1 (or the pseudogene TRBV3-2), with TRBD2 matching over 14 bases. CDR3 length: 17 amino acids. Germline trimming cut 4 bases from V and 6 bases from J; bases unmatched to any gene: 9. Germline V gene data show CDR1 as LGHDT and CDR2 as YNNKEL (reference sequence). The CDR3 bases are TGTGCCAGCAGCCCGCCGCCAGGGACTAGCGGGAGCGATACGCAGTATTTT. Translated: CASSPPPGTSGSDTQYF.

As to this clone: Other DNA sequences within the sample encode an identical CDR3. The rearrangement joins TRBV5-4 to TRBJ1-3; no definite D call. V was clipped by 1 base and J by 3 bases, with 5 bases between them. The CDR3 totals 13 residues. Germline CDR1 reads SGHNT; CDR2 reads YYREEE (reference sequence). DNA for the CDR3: TGTGCCAGCAGCTTGTCGGGTGGAAACACCATATATTTT. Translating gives CASSLSGGNTIYF.

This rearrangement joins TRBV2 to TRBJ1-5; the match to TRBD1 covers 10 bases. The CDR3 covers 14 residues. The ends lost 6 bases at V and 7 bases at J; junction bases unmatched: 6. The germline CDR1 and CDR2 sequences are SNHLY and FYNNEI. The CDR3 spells CASSATGGIQPQHF. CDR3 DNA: TGTGCCAGCAGCGCGACAGGGGGCATCCAGCCCCAGCATTTT.

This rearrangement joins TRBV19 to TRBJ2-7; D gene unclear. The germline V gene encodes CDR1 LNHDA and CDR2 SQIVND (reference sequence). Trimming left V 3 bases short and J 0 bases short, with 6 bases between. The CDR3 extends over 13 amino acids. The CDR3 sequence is CASSMVGSYEQYF. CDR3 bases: TGTGCCAGTAGTATGGTCGGCTCCTACGAGCAGTACTTC.

DNA of the CDR3: TGTGCCAGCAGCCGCCCGCTGGCAGAAGAGACCCAGTACTTC. Protein: CASSRPLAEETQYF. The chain recombines TRBV9 with TRBJ2-5; D unresolved. The germline gives CDR1 SGDLS, CDR2 YYNGEE. The CDR3 extends over 14 amino acids. The V end was cut by 4 bases, the J end by 3 bases, with 13 bases between.

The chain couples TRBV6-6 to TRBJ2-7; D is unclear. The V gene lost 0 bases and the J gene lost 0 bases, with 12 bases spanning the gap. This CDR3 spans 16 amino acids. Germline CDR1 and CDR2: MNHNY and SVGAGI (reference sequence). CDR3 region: CASSYSVQHSSYEQYF. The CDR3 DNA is TGTGCCAGCAGTTACTCGGTACAGCATAGCTCCTACGAGCAGTACTTC.

The CDR3 here is CASSYPDRIDTQYF. The CDR3 DNA is TGTGCCAGCAGTTACCCCGACAGGATAGATACGCAGTATTTT. The chain has TRBV6-5 and TRBJ2-3, with D possibly matching TRBD1 (6 bases). The CDR3 loop spans 14 amino acids. The V gene's germline CDR1 is MNHEY and CDR2 SVGAGI. Trimming stripped 2 bases from V and 5 bases from J, with 11 bases between.

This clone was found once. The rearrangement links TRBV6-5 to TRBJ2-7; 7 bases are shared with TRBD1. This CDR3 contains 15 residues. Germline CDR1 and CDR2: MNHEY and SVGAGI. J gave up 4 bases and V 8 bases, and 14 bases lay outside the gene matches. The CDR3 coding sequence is TGTGCCAGCCGACCGCCTGGACAGGTCGCGTACGAGCAGTACTTC. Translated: CASRPPGQVAYEQYF.

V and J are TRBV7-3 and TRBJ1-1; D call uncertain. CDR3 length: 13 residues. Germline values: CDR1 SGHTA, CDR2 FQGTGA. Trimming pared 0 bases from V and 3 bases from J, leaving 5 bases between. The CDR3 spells CASSLTSDTEAFF. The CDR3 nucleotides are TGTGCCAGCAGCTTAACGTCGGACACTGAAGCTTTCTTT.

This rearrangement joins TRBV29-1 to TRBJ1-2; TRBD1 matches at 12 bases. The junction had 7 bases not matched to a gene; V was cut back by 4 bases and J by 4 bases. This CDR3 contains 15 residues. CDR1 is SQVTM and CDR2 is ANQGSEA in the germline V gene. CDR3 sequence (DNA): TGCAGCGTTGGAGGTGGGACAGGGGGCATCTATGGCTACACCTTC. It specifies CSVGGGTGGIYGYTF.

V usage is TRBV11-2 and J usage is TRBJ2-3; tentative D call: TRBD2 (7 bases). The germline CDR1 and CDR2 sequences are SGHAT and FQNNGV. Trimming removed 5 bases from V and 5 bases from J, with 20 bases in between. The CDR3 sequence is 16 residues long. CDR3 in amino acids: CASSRPGGPVIDTQYF. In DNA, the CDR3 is TGTGCCAGCAGCCGACCGGGGGGCCCGGTTATAGATACGCAGTATTTT.

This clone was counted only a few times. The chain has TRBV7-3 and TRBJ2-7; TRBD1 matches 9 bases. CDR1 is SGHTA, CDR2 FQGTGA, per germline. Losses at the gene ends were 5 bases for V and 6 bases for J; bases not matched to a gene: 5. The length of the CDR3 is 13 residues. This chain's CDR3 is CASSIGQGFEQYF. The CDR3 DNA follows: TGTGCCAGCAGCATCGGACAGGGGTTCGAGCAGTACTTC.

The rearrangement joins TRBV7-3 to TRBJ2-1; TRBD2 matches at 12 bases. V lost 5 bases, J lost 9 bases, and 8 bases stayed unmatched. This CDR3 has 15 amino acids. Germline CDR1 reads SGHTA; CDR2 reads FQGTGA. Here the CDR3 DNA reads TGTGCCAGCAGCAAAGGACTAGCGGGGTTCGGTGAGCAGTTCTTC. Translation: CASSKGLAGFGEQFF.

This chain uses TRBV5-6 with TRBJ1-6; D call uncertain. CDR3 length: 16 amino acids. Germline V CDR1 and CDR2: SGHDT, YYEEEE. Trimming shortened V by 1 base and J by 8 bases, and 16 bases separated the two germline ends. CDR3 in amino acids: CASSLTASSRDSPLHF. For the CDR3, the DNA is TGTGCCAGCAGCTTGACAGCCTCGTCGCGCGATTCACCCCTCCACTTT.

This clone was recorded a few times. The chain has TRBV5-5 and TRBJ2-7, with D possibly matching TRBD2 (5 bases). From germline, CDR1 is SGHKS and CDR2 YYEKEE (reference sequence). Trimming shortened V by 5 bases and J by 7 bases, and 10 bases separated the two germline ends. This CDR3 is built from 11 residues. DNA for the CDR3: TGTGCCAGCAGAGCAACGGGAGAGCAGTACTTC. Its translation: CASRATGEQYF.

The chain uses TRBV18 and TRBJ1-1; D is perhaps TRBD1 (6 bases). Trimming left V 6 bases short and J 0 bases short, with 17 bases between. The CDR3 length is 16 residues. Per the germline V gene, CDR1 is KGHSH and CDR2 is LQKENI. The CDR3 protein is CASSSGEGVLNTEAFF. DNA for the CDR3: TGTGCCAGCTCGTCAGGCGAGGGGGTATTGAACACTGAAGCTTTCTTT.

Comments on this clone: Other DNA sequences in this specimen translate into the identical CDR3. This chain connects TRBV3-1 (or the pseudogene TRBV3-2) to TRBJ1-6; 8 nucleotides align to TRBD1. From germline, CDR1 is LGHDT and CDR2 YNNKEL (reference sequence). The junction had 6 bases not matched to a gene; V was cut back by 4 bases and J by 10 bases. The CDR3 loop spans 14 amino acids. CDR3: CASSLGQGNSPLHF. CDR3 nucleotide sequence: TGTGCCAGCAGCCTCGGACAGGGAAACTCACCCCTCCACTTT.

CDR3 protein: CASSLWQEDGYTF. DNA of the CDR3: TGTGCCAGCTCACTCTGGCAAGAGGATGGCTACACCTTC. The chain is built from TRBV18 and TRBJ1-2; D gene ambiguous. Trimming removed 4 bases at V and 6 bases at J, with 12 bases between. CDR3 length: 13 amino acids. Germline lookup yields CDR1 KGHSH and CDR2 LQKENI.

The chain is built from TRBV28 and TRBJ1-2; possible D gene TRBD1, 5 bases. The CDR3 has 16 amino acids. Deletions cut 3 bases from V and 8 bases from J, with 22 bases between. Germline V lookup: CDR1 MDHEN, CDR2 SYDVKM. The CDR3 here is CASSLGNGGGFEGYTF. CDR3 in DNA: TGTGCCAGCAGTTTGGGAAACGGGGGAGGGTTCGAAGGCTACACCTTC.

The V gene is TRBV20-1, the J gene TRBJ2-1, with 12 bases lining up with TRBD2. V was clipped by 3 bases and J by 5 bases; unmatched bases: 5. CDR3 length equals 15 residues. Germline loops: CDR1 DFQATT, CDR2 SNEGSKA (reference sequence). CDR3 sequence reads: CSASRLAGGNNEQFF. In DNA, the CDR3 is TGCAGTGCTAGTAGGCTAGCGGGAGGGAACAATGAGCAGTTCTTC.

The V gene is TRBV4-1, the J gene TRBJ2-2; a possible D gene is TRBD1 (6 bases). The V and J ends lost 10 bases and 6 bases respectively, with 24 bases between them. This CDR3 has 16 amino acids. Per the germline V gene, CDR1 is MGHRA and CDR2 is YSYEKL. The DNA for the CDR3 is TGCGCCACCACCCTTGACCATCACAGGGCCCCCGGGGAGCTGTTTTTT. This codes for CATTLDHHRAPGELFF.

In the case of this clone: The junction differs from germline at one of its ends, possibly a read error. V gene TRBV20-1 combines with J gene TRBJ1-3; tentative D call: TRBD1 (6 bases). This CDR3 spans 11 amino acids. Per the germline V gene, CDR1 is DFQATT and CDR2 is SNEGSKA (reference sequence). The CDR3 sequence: CSARGGDTIYF. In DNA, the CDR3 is TGCAGTGCCAGAGGGGGGGACACCATATATTTT.

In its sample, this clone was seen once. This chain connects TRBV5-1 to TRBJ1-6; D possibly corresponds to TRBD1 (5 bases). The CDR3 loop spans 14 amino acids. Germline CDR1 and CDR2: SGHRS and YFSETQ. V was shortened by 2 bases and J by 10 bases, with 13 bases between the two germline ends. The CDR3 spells CASSFGREESPLHF. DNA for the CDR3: TGCGCCAGCAGCTTCGGCAGGGAGGAATCACCCCTCCACTTT.

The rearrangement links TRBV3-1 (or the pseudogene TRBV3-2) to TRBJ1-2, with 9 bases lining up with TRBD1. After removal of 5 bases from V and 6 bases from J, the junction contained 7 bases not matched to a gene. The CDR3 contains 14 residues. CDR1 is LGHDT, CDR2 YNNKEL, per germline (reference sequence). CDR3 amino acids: CASSSPGQGNGYTF. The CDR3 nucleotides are TGTGCCAGCAGCTCCCCTGGACAGGGGAATGGCTACACCTTC.

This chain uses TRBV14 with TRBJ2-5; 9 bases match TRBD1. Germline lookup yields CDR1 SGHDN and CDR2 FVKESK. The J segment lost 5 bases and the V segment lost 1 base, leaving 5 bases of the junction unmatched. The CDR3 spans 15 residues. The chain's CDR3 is CASSQGTTGGETQYF. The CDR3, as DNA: TGTGCCAGCAGCCAAGGAACGACAGGGGGGGAGACCCAGTACTTC. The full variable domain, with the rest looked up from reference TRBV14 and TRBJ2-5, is EAGVTQFPSHSVIEKGQTVTLRCDPISGHDNLYWYRRVMGKEIKFLLHFVKESKQDESGMPNNRFLAERTGGTYSTLKVQPAELEDSGVYFCASSQGTTGGETQYFGPGTRLLVL.

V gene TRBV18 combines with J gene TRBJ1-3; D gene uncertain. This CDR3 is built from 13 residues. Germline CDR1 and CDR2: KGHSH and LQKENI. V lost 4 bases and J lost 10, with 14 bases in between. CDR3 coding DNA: TGTGCCAGCTCACTAGACCGCCGAGGGACCATATATTTT. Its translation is CASSLDRRGTIYF.

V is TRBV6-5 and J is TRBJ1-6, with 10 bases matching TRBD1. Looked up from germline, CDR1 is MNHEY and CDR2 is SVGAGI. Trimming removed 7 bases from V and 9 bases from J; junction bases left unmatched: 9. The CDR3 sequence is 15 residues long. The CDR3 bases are TGTGCCAGCACCCCCACGACAGGGGGCGTTTCACCCCTCCACTTT. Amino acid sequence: CASTPTTGGVSPLHF.

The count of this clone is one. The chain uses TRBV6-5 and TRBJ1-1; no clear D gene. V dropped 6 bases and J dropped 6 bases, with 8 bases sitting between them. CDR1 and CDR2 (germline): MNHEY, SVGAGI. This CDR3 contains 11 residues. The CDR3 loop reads CASSTRAEAFF. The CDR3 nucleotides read TGTGCCAGCAGCACGAGGGCTGAAGCTTTCTTT.

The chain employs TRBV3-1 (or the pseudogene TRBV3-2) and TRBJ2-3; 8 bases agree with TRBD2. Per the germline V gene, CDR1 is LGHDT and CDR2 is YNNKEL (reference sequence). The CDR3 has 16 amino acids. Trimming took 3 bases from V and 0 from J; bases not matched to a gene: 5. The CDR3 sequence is CASSHGLASSTDTQYF. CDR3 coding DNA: TGTGCCAGCAGCCACGGACTAGCCTCAAGCACAGATACGCAGTATTTT.

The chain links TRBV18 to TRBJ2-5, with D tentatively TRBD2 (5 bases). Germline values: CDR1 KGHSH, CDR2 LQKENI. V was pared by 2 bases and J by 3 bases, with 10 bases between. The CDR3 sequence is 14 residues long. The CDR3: CASSPRMGEETQYF. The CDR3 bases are TGTGCCAGCTCACCAAGGATGGGAGAAGAGACCCAGTACTTC.

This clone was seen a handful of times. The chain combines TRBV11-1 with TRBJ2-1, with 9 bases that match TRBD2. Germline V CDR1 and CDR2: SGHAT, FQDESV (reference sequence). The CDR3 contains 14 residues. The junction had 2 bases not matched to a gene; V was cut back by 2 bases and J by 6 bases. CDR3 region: CASSLSGGTNEQFF. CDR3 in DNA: TGTGCCAGCAGCTTAAGCGGGGGGACCAATGAGCAGTTCTTC.

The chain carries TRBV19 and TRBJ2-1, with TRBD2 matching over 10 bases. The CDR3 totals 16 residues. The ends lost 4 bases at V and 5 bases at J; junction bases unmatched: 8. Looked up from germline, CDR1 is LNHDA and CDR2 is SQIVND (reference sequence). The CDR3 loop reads CASSKPGTSVNNEQFF. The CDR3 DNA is TGTGCCAGTAGTAAACCCGGGACTAGCGTGAACAATGAGCAGTTCTTC.